A selection of T cell receptor beta chains follows, all from one sample in a study of T-cell reconstitution after alpha-beta-depleted transplantation in children. TCRdb reprocessed the PCR reads with MiXCR, giving one entry per CDR3 protein. This sample yields about 980,000 distinct CDR3 sequences, of which roughly 29% are seen a single time; about 28% belongs to the top ten. The sample was PBMCs, mostly from graft donor cells, taken 360 days after TCRalphabeta/CD19-depleted stem cell transplant. The receptors were sampled from a boy under two years old who had a stem cell transplant for SCID, so the T cells may come from the graft donor. Each CDR3 is given with its conserved first and last residue. The D gene is left open where the match is weak. Clone size is not always given. Where it is, it says once, few, many or a class for expanded clones.

V	length	D	J	size	CDR3	DNA
TRBV3-1	14	.	TRBJ2-5	many	CASSQIGGGETQYF	TGTGCCAGCAGCCAAATTGGAGGTGGCGAGACCCAGTACTTC
TRBV7-2	17	TRBD1	TRBJ2-1	few	CASSLTGARTGYNEQFF	TGTGCCAGCAGCTTAACCGGGGCCCGGACAGGCTACAATGAGCAGTTCTTC
TRBV4-3	16	TRBD1	TRBJ2-2	many	CASSQDRTGGTGELFF	TGCGCCAGCAGCCAAGATCGCACAGGGGGGACCGGGGAGCTGTTTTTT
TRBV12-3/TRBV12-4	17	.	TRBJ1-3	.	CASSPPTFLASGNTIYF	TGTGCCAGCAGTCCCCCCACTTTCCTTGCCTCTGGAAACACCATATATTTT
TRBV6-2/TRBV6-3	16	.	TRBJ2-7	.	CATQDQLGANSYEQYF	TGTGCCACCCAAGACCAACTGGGAGCAAACTCCTACGAGCAGTACTTC
TRBV29-1	12	.	TRBJ2-7	.	CSVATGLGGQYF	TGCAGCGTGGCGACAGGACTCGGCGGGCAGTACTTC
TRBV6-2/TRBV6-3	17	TRBD1	TRBJ2-5	.	CASSYDRDRGMEETQYF	TGTGCCAGCAGTTATGACCGGGACAGGGGTATGGAAGAGACCCAGTACTTC
TRBV12-3/TRBV12-4	18	TRBD1	TRBJ1-5	.	CASSPGQGALRGNQPQHF	TGTGCCAGCAGTCCGGGGCAGGGGGCGCTTCGGGGCAATCAGCCCCAGCATTTT
TRBV20-1	15	.	TRBJ1-5	.	CSASKGSNSNQPQHF	TGCAGTGCTAGCAAAGGATCTAATAGCAATCAGCCCCAGCATTTT
TRBV5-1	17	.	TRBJ2-2	few	CASSSGIDRRYTGELFF	TGCGCCAGCAGCTCCGGGATCGACAGGAGATACACCGGGGAGCTGTTTTTT
TRBV4-1	15	.	TRBJ2-7	.	CASSQEPGRIYEQYF	TGCGCCAGCAGCCAAGAACCGGGACGGATCTACGAGCAGTACTTC
TRBV6-1	13	TRBD1	TRBJ1-2	.	CASTLGQAYGYTF	TGTGCCAGCACCCTGGGACAGGCCTATGGCTACACCTTC
TRBV20-1	15	TRBD1	TRBJ1-5	few	CSARANRGGNQPQHF	TGCAGTGCTAGGGCCAACAGGGGTGGCAATCAGCCCCAGCATTTT
TRBV25-1	13	.	TRBJ1-2	.	CAAPRGELYGYTF	TGTGCCGCCCCGAGGGGGGAGCTCTATGGCTACACCTTC
TRBV20-1	16	.	TRBJ2-1	.	CSARDSGTVIYNEQFF	TGCAGTGCTAGAGACTCCGGGACCGTAATCTACAATGAGCAGTTCTTC
TRBV12-3/TRBV12-4	17	.	TRBJ1-5	.	CASSLHGSKYSNQPQHF	TGTGCCAGCAGTTTACACGGCAGCAAGTATAGCAATCAGCCCCAGCATTTT
TRBV5-1	13	TRBD2	TRBJ2-7	few	CASSQEASGGASF	TGCGCCAGCAGCCAGGAGGCTAGCGGGGGGGCCTCCTTC
TRBV4-1	13	.	TRBJ2-7	many	CASSQGQRYEQYF	TGCGCCAGCAGCCAAGGGCAGAGGTACGAGCAGTACTTC
TRBV3-1	16	.	TRBJ1-5	few	CASSQGLALGNQPQHF	TGTGCCAGCAGCCAAGGTTTGGCCTTGGGGAATCAGCCCCAGCATTTT
TRBV6-7	13	.	TRBJ1-1	.	CASSEDPGAEAFF	TGTGCCAGCAGTGAGGACCCGGGGGCTGAAGCTTTCTTT
TRBV6-2/TRBV6-3	14	.	TRBJ2-7	.	CASSRNRDGYEQYF	TGTGCCAGCAGCCGCAACAGAGACGGGTACGAGCAGTACTTC
TRBV7-8	16	TRBD2	TRBJ2-7	.	CASSPPTSGRSYEQYF	TGTGCCAGCAGCCCGCCGACTAGCGGAAGATCCTACGAGCAGTACTTC
TRBV6-2/TRBV6-3	14	.	TRBJ1-6	few	CASSYVAPGSPLHF	TGTGCCAGCAGTTACGTGGCCCCGGGGTCACCCCTCCACTTT
TRBV12-5	15	TRBD1	TRBJ1-1	.	CASGLTGEVATEAFF	TGTGCTAGTGGTCTAACAGGGGAGGTTGCCACTGAAGCTTTCTTT
TRBV3-1	16	.	TRBJ2-1	.	CASSQDRGDPYNEQFF	TGTGCCAGCAGCCAAGATCGCGGGGACCCCTACAATGAGCAGTTCTTC
TRBV15	15	TRBD1	TRBJ2-7	.	CATSQRQGAIYEQYF	TGTGCCACCAGCCAGCGACAGGGGGCAATCTACGAGCAGTACTTC
TRBV10-2	14	.	TRBJ1-1	.	CASSTTPILGEAFF	TGCGCCAGCAGTACCACCCCCATCTTAGGTGAAGCTTTCTTT
TRBV10-3	14	.	TRBJ2-3	.	CAINGPSGTDTQYF	TGTGCCATCAATGGGCCTTCGGGGACAGATACGCAGTATTTT
TRBV19	15	TRBD2	TRBJ2-1	.	CASTRTSGLYNEQFF	TGTGCCAGTACCCGGACTAGCGGTCTCTACAATGAGCAGTTCTTC
TRBV4-3	15	.	TRBJ2-3	.	CASSQDIPGLHTQYF	TGCGCCAGCAGCCAAGATATCCCGGGACTTCATACGCAGTATTTT
TRBV28	15	.	TRBJ2-7	few	CASSPGAAPTYEQYF	TGTGCCAGCAGCCCGGGAGCCGCCCCAACCTACGAGCAGTACTTC
TRBV30	14	.	TRBJ2-3	once	CAWSPGYGTDTQYF	TGTGCCTGGAGTCCGGGGTACGGCACAGATACGCAGTATTTT
TRBV20-1	16	.	TRBJ1-1	.	CSANIKVAPLNTEAFF	TGCAGTGCCAATATCAAGGTGGCACCCTTGAACACTGAAGCTTTCTTT
TRBV28	15	.	TRBJ1-1	.	CASRAVGPLMGEAFF	TGTGCCAGCAGGGCCGTGGGACCCCTCATGGGTGAAGCTTTCTTT
TRBV7-2	16	TRBD1	TRBJ2-3	few	CASSLGRQGGTDTQYF	TGTGCCAGCAGCTTAGGACGACAGGGGGGTACAGATACGCAGTATTTT
TRBV20-1	11	.	TRBJ2-7	few	CSVAGTHEQYF	TGCAGTGTGGCCGGGACCCACGAGCAGTACTTC
TRBV3-1	16	TRBD1	TRBJ2-7	.	CASSLQTGQGFYEQYF	TGTGCCAGCAGCCTTCAAACGGGACAGGGTTTCTACGAGCAGTACTTC
TRBV20-1	13	TRBD1	TRBJ2-5	.	CSARLQGTETQYF	TGCAGTGCTAGACTACAGGGGACAGAGACCCAGTACTTC
TRBV29-1	13	.	TRBJ1-1	few	CSVGVRMNTEAFF	TGCAGCGTTGGGGTTAGGATGAACACTGAAGCTTTCTTT
TRBV4-1	17	.	TRBJ2-3	.	CASSQDNFQRGTDTQYF	TGCGCCAGCAGCCAAGATAACTTCCAGAGGGGCACAGATACGCAGTATTTT
TRBV28	17	TRBD2	TRBJ2-1	.	CASSLSLLAGVYNEQFF	TGTGCCAGCAGTTTAAGTTTGCTAGCGGGGGTATACAATGAGCAGTTCTTC
TRBV7-2	14	.	TRBJ2-2	many	CASSPTANTGELFF	TGTGCCAGCAGCCCGACGGCGAACACCGGGGAGCTGTTTTTT
TRBV9	15	.	TRBJ2-3	.	CASSLRDGFTDTQYF	TGTGCCAGCAGCCTCCGAGACGGATTCACAGATACGCAGTATTTT
TRBV7-9	15	.	TRBJ1-5	.	CASSTPRGNNQPQHF	TGTGCCAGCAGCACGCCTAGGGGAAACAATCAGCCCCAGCATTTT
TRBV13	14	TRBD1	TRBJ1-1	.	CASSWTGDNTEAFF	TGTGCCAGCAGCTGGACAGGAGATAACACTGAAGCTTTCTTT
TRBV7-8	15	.	TRBJ2-7	many	CASSPLAGAGSGQYF	TGTGCCAGCAGCCCACTTGCGGGGGCCGGGTCGGGGCAGTACTTC
TRBV20-1	13	.	TRBJ2-7	.	CSVGMTLLDEQYF	TGCAGCGTAGGTATGACCCTCCTGGACGAGCAGTACTTC